This passage covers 11 T cell receptor beta chains from one sample sequenced in a study of PD-1 blockade in mismatch repair-deficient tumors. Repertoires were generated with immunoSEQ multiplex PCR, while TCRdb's copy carries only in-frame clones and drops some. Among tens of thousands of clones listed, approximately 85% were seen once. This sample comprised peripheral blood, obtained 2 weeks after starting pembrolizumab. The origin of the receptors is an adult with mismatch repair-deficient cancer.

V is TRBV21-1 and J is TRBJ2-1; the table's D call of TRBD2 was not tested on the DNA. TRBV21-1 is classified as a pseudogene. This CDR3 has 15 amino acids. CDR3 DNA sequence: TGTGCCAGCAGCGGGAAGGGGGGGCCCTACAATGAGCAGTTCTTC. Its translation is CASSGKGGPYNEQFF.

Details on this clone: The DNA is omitted, as the CDR3 cannot be located on it reliably, and the CDR3 follows TCRdb's listing. This specimen includes other DNA sequences encoding the same CDR3. The gene calls are TRBV5-6 and TRBJ2-7; the D call in the table, TRBD2, was not verified against the DNA. Both ends counted, the CDR3 spans 15 residues. Looked up from germline, CDR1 is SGHDT and CDR2 is YYEEEE. This CDR3 reads CASSLFGGGSYEQYF.

This clone was detected only a few times. CDR3 sequence (DNA): TGTGCCATCAGTGAGCGGGGGGGGGGCGACGAGCAGTACTTC. It translates to CAISERGGGDEQYF. The V and J genes are TRBV10-3 and TRBJ2-7; 8 positions agree with TRBD2. With V trimmed by 2 bases and J by 5 bases, 5 bases remained unmatched. CDR3 length equals 14 residues. Germline V gene lookup returns CDR1 ENHRY and CDR2 SYGVKD.

This chain links TRBV11-2 with TRBJ2-1; D ambiguous. The germline CDR1 and CDR2 sequences are SGHAT and FQNNGV. The CDR3 is 15 amino acids. V lost 5 bases and J 7 bases, leaving 18 bases between the germline ends. This CDR3 is CASSPFRGRKNEQFF. The CDR3 bases are TGTGCCAGCAGCCCCTTCCGTGGCCGGAAAAATGAGCAGTTCTTC. Variable domain in full (rest from reference TRBV11-2 and TRBJ2-1): EAGVAQSPRYKIIEKRQSVAFWCNPISGHATLYWYQQILGQGPKLLIQFQNNGVVDDSQLPKDRFSAERLKGVDSTLKIQPAKLEDSAVYLCASSPFRGRKNEQFFGPGTRLTVL.

The chain carries TRBV5-6 and TRBJ2-7; no definite D call. V lost 0 bases and J 4 bases, leaving 8 bases between the germline ends. There are 13 residues in the CDR3. The germline CDR1 and CDR2 sequences are SGHDT and YYEEEE. The CDR3 loop reads CASSLERAYEQYF. The CDR3 nucleotides read TGTGCCAGCAGCTTGGAACGGGCATACGAGCAGTACTTC.

The chain is built from TRBV9 and TRBJ2-2; 7 nucleotides align to TRBD2. V lost 1 base, J lost 6 bases, and 9 bases stayed unmatched. This CDR3 spans 16 amino acids. The germline CDR1 and CDR2 sequences are SGDLS and YYNGEE. The CDR3 reads CASSVSSVAGAGELFF. CDR3 nucleotides: TGTGCCAGCAGCGTATCCTCTGTGGCGGGAGCCGGGGAGCTGTTTTTT.

The chain couples TRBV6-5 to TRBJ2-3; tentatively, D is TRBD1 (5 bases). V lost 7 bases to trimming and J lost 0 bases, with 11 bases between them. Germline loops: CDR1 MNHEY, CDR2 SVGAGI. This CDR3 has 14 residues. The CDR3 nucleotides are TGTGCCAGCAAGCTCGACAGCAGCACAGATACGCAGTATTTT. As protein: CASKLDSSTDTQYF.

This chain connects TRBV11-2 to TRBJ2-5; D gene ambiguous. CDR3 length equals 13 residues. Per the germline V gene, CDR1 is SGHAT and CDR2 is FQNNGV. V was cut by 5 bases and J by 1 base, with 8 bases left in between. CDR3 amino acids: CASSPHPQETQYF. CDR3 nucleotides: TGTGCCAGCAGCCCCCATCCCCAAGAGACCCAGTACTTC.

The chain carries TRBV6-4 and TRBJ2-3; D perhaps matches TRBD2 (6 bases). V was pared by 2 bases and J by 5 bases, with 14 bases between. This CDR3 contains 15 residues. Germline V lookup: CDR1 MRHNA, CDR2 SNTAGT. The CDR3 DNA follows: TGTGCCAGCAGTGACCCCCAGAGCGGGCTAGATACGCAGTATTTT. Residues: CASSDPQSGLDTQYF.

The genes are TRBV5-1 and TRBJ1-3; no definite D call. This CDR3 is 12 amino acids long. CDR1 and CDR2 (germline): SGHRS, YFSETQ. Trimming left V 4 bases short and J 5 bases short, with 7 bases between. CDR3 protein: CASSPDRNTIYF. In DNA form, the CDR3 reads TGCGCCAGCAGCCCCGACAGAAACACCATATATTTT.

The CDR3: CAISESRRSTDTQYF. The CDR3 DNA follows: TGTGCCATCAGTGAGTCGCGCAGATCCACAGATACGCAGTATTTT. The rearrangement links TRBV10-3 to TRBJ2-3; D gene ambiguous. Per the germline V gene, CDR1 is ENHRY and CDR2 is SYGVKD. The CDR3 has 15 amino acids. The ends were cut back, 0 bases at V and 2 bases at J, with 9 bases in the middle.